This record concerns one TCR beta chain sequence. What this receptor recognizes is not known. Base qualities are not recorded, but no much larger clone differs from it by a single base. To sequence the TCRbeta CDR3 region, genomic DNA was isolated from the sorted cells. The immunoSEQ Assay was used for sequencing of TCRbeta CDR3 regions. The immuneACCESS repertoire file appears here via TCRdb, limited to in-frame rearrangements. These files lack a portion of the clones; in checked studies, under half of the deficit traces to unresolved V genes, and the cause of the others is not known. The sample yields over 100,000 clones; 85% to 90% were counted once. Around 0.55% of the sample is in the top ten clones. Patients with a history of autoimmune disease or receiving systemic immunosuppression were excluded from the trial. Peripheral blood for TCR sequencing was collected from all dose cohorts at baseline, on cycle 4 day 1, and on cycle 7 day 1. Samples were obtained from an open-label, multicenter, first-in-human phase I dose-escalation trial of ivuxolimab. Adults with locally advanced or metastatic melanoma, renal cell carcinoma, hepatocellular carcinoma or head and neck squamous cell carcinoma were enrolled in the trial. Before TCR sequencing, CD4+ and CD8+ T cells were separately sorted from peripheral blood.

The data stem from a study of OX40 agonist ivuxolimab in advanced cancers. In terms of the full investigation: The costimulatory receptor OX40 (CD134) was targeted by ivuxolimab, a fully human IgG2 agonistic monoclonal antibody. Partial responses occurred in three dose-escalation patients: two with cutaneous melanoma and one with hepatocellular carcinoma. Of the roughly 54 dose-escalation patients, hepatocellular carcinoma was present in roughly 19, melanoma in around 15, renal cell carcinoma in 9 and head and neck cancer in 9. The purpose of peripheral TCRbeta sequencing was to test whether ivuxolimab changed TCR sequence diversity and led to clonal T-cell expansion. Patients were allowed to have had prior anti-PD-1, anti-PD-L1 or anti-CTLA-4 therapy, and approximately 40% of the dose-escalation patients had been treated with checkpoint inhibitors. The paper reports the monotherapy dose-escalation portion (N = 52 patients) of the phase I ivuxolimab trial. Intravenous ivuxolimab was administered to patients every 2 weeks at six dose levels: 0.01, 0.1, 0.3, 1.5, 3 and 10 mg/kg. The dose-escalation cohort was about 83% male with a mean age of about 60 years, ranging from about 23 to 85.

What the authors observed across the whole study: Low levels of normalized T-cell clonal expansion were also shown by some nonresponding patients. After ivuxolimab, CD8+ T cells had more expanded clones than CD4+ T cells on average. Clonal expansion of both CD4+ and CD8+ blood T cells was observed from baseline to week 6 at doses 0.1 to 3.0 mg/kg. In the 0.1-3.0 mg/kg groups, partial responders were among the patients with the lowest normalized peripheral clonal expansion, particularly in CD8+ T cells. The antigen specificity of the clonally expanded peripheral T cells was not determined.

CDR1 is given as MGHRA and CDR2 as YSYEKL, both from the germline V gene. At the junction V is shortened by 3 bases and J by 5 bases; bases outside the gene matches: 13. From cysteine to phenylalanine, the CDR3 is 17 amino acids long. Only the CDR3 region is kept as DNA, spanning 51 bases read in frame from base 1. The source material was CD4+ or CD8+ T cells sorted from blood, sampled in a trial of the OX40 agonist ivuxolimab. The clonotype originates from an adult with an advanced solid tumor such as melanoma, head and neck, liver or kidney cancer. The chain is assembled from TRBV4-1 and TRBJ2-5; TRBD2 matches 9 bases in the middle. The CDR3: CASSHQTLSGGSETQYF. The DNA sequence reads TGCGCCAGCAGCCATCAGACCCTTAGCGGGGGATCCGAGACCCAGTACTTC.